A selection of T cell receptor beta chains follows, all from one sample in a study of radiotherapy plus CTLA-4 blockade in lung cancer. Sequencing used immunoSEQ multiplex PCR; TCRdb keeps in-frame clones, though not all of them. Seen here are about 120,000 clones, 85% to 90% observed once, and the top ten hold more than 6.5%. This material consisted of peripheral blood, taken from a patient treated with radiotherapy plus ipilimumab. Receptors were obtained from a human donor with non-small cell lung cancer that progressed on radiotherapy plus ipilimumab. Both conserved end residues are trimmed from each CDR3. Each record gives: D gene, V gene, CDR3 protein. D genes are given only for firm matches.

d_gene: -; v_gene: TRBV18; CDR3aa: ASSPRDEQY
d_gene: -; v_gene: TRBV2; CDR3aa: ASSHRETGELF
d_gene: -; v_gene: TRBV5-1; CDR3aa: ASSKADTDTQY
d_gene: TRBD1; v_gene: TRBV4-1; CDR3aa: ASSQAGQGNYEQY
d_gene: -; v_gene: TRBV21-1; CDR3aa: ASSKGAATGGNTGELF
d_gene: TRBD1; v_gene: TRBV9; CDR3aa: ASSVGAGPPGGNGYT
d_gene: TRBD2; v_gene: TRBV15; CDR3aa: ATSNLGTSGQETQY
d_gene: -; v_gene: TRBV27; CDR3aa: ASSKVWGATSTEAF
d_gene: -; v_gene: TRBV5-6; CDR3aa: ASSLTRAGEQF
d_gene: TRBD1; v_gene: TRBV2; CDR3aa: ASRVDRGRNYGYT
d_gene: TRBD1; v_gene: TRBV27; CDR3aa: ASSHTGVMNTEAF
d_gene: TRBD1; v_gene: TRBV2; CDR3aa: ASSYRGRETQY
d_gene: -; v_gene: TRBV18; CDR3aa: ASSPRRGVGDQPQH
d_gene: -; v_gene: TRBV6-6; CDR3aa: ASTFGTSSGNTIY
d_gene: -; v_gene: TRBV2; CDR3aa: ASSEAEGGRGANVLT
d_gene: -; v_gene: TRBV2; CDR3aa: ASSEGRGRGTEAF
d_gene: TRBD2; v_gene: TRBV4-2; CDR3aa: ASSQDRGGGSRDTQY
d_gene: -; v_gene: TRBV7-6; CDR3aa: ASSYGNSGNTIY
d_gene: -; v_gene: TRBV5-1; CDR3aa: ASTNTDTQY
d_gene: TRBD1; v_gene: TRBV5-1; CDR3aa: ASMRGPSSGANVLT
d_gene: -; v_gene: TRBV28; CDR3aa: ASAMGLGSNQPQH
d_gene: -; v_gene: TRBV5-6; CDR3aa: ASSLRRYSYEQY
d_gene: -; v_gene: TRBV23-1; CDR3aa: ASSQSRTTALSPYEQY
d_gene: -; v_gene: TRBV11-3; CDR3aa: ASTNTQGYEQY
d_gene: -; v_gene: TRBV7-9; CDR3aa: ASSHSGQGNTEAF
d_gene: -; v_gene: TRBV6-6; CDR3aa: ASSRQGSYEQY
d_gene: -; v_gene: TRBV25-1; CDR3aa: ASSGRGLSTDTQY
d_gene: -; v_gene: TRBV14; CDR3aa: ASSQDLKPNEKLF
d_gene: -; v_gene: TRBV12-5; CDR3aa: ASGLITLGGTQY
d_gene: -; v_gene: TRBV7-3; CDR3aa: ASSLSTSRKETQY
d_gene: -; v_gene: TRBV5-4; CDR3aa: ASSPYSGTKNTEAF
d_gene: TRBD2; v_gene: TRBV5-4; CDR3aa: ASSLVLAGVETQY
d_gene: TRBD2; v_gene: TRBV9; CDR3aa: ASSVVLAGGLDTGELF
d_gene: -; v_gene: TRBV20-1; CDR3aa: SAQMNTEAF
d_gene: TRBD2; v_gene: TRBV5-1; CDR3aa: ASSTGLAGGFRTDTQY
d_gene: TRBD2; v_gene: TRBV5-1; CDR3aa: ASNPNGREETQY
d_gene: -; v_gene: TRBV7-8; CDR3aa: ASSGTGAQETQY
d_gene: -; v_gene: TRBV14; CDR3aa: ASSQDFTTNHYGYT
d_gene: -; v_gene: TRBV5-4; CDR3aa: ASSLGGMGDTQY
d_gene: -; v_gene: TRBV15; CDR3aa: ATSSGQNYGYT
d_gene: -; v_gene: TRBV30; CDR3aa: AWDSATYGYT
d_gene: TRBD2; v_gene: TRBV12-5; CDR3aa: ASGGLAHNEQF
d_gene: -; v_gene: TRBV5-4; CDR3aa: ASSRPPQETQY
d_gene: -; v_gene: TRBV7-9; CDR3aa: ASSLALGVGELF
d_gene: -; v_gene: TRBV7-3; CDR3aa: ASSRGGSTDTQY
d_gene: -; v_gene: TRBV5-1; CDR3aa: ASSGAVQETQY
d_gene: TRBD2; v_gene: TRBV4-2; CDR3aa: ASSQSTSGPIYEQY
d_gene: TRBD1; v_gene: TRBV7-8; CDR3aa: ASSPRRGGEKLF
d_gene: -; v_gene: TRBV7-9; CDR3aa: ASSLARGFNEQF
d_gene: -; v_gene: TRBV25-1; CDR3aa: ASSGETRGQDEQF
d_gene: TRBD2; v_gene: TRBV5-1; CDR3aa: AGSKLAGDGETQY
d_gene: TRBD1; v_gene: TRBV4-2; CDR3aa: ASSQDSGTGDGYT
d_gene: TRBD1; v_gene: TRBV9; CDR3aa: ASSVRDRGLETQY
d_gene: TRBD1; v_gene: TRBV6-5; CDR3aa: ASSSRRTGLTDGYT
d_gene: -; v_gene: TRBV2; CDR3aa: ASSRLGINQPQH
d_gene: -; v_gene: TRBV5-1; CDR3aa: ASRGPSSLFRSGAGELF
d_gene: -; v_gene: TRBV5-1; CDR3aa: ASSLGGKTGELF
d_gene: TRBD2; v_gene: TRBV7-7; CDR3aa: ASSLAGQSNTGELF
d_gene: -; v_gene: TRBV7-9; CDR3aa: ASSYPGTGYT
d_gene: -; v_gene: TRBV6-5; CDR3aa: ASSYRKFGTIYGYT